A single sample is the source of the 11 T cell receptor beta chains below, sequenced in a study of PD-L1 blockade in urothelial cancer. The protocol was immunoSEQ multiplex PCR, while the TCRdb copy is restricted to in-frame clones and leaves out a portion. Altogether almost 30,000 clones are present, around 87% being singletons, with the ten largest covering around 2.9%. The sample consisted of PBMCs, taken around atezolizumab (anti-PD-L1) treatment. These receptors all come from a man aged 45 to 65 with urothelial cancer.

CDR3 in amino acids: CASGQGALMSKNIQYF. The CDR3 nucleotides read TGTGCCAGTGGGCAGGGGGCGTTAATGTCCAAAAACATTCAGTACTTC. This chain uses TRBV27 with TRBJ2-4; TRBD1 matches at 8 bases. There are 16 residues in the CDR3. The V gene's germline CDR1 is MNHEY and CDR2 SMNVEV (reference sequence). After removal of 9 bases from V and 2 bases from J, the junction contained 12 bases not matched to a gene.

In nucleotides, the CDR3 is TGTGCCAGCAGCTTAGGATCTTGGGGAGCCGGCACAGATACGCAGTATTTT. This codes for CASSLGSWGAGTDTQYF. The V call is TRBV11-3, the J call TRBJ2-3; tentative D call: TRBD2 (5 bases). V was cut by 1 base and J by 1 base, with 15 bases left in between. Germline loops: CDR1 SGHNT, CDR2 YENEEA. The CDR3 contains 17 residues.

The CDR3 sequence is CSSEAIYNEQFF. The DNA of the CDR3 is TGCAGCAGTGAGGCAATTTACAATGAGCAGTTCTTC. The gene calls are TRBV29-1 and TRBJ2-1, with D uncertain. Germline V lookup: CDR1 SQVTM, CDR2 ANQGSEA. The CDR3 extends over 12 amino acids. With 8 bases removed from V and 4 bases from J, the gap between germline ends came to 12 bases.

This chain joins TRBV11-2 and TRBJ2-1, with D possibly being TRBD1 (6 bases). V dropped 5 bases and J dropped 7 bases, with 9 bases sitting between them. The germline CDR1 and CDR2 sequences are SGHAT and FQNNGV. CDR3 length: 12 residues. The CDR3 DNA is TGTGCCAGCAGCGCACAGGGAAATGAGCAGTTCTTC. Residues: CASSAQGNEQFF.

The gene calls are TRBV5-1 and TRBJ2-1; the match to TRBD2 covers 9 bases. The V gene's germline CDR1 is SGHRS and CDR2 YFSETQ. V lost 2 bases to trimming and J lost 3 bases; unmatched junction nucleotides: 3. The CDR3 runs to 15 residues. In DNA form, the CDR3 reads TGCGCCAGCAGCTTAGCTAGCGGGATCTACAATGAGCAGTTCTTC. Translation: CASSLASGIYNEQFF.

The sample holds one count of this clone. The rearrangement links TRBV7-2 to TRBJ1-2; D gene uncertain. V lost 5 bases and J 5 bases, leaving 12 bases between the germline ends. The CDR3 spans 13 residues. The germline V gene has CDR1 SGHTA and CDR2 FQGNSA. The CDR3 spells CASSLGGKYGYTF. For the CDR3, the DNA is TGTGCCAGCAGCCTAGGAGGCAAATATGGCTACACCTTC.

The V call is TRBV5-6, the J call TRBJ2-7, with TRBD2 identical over 8 bases. The V gene's germline CDR1 is SGHDT and CDR2 YYEEEE. Trimming at V came to 4 bases and at J to 5 bases, leaving 17 bases not matched to a gene. CDR3 length: 17 residues. Written as DNA, the CDR3 is TGTGCCAGCAGCAGTGGGGGCGGAGCGGGAGTATCAAACGAGCAGTACTTC. Amino acid sequence: CASSSGGGAGVSNEQYF.

V is TRBV27 and J is TRBJ2-1; TRBD1 agrees at 9 bases. Unmatched junction bases numbered 4, after V lost 3 bases and J lost 4 bases. CDR1 MNHEY and CDR2 SMNVEV come from the germline V gene (reference sequence). The CDR3 spans 15 residues. The CDR3 loop reads CASSFSGTGYNEQFF. CDR3 DNA: TGTGCCAGCAGTTTTTCCGGGACAGGGTACAATGAGCAGTTCTTC.

A few counts support this clone. The V gene is TRBV9, the J gene TRBJ2-1, with 7 bases fitting TRBD2. The trim removed 0 bases at V and 10 bases at J, leaving 7 bases unmatched. This CDR3 has 14 amino acids. Germline assignment: CDR1 SGDLS and CDR2 YYNGEE. The CDR3 sequence: CASSVESGRGEQFF. For the CDR3, the DNA is TGTGCCAGCAGCGTAGAGAGTGGGAGGGGCGAGCAGTTCTTC.

The gene calls are TRBV5-6 and TRBJ2-2; 7 bases map to TRBD2. Trimming took 4 bases from V and 6 from J; bases not matched to a gene: 6. The CDR3 runs 14 residues. The germline V gene has CDR1 SGHDT and CDR2 YYEEEE. CDR3 amino acids: CASSTSELSGELFF. The CDR3 DNA reads as TGTGCCAGCAGCACTAGCGAATTGTCCGGGGAGCTGTTTTTT.

In regard to this clone: A junction boundary mismatches the germline segment, possibly from a read error. The CDR3 sequence: CASSAGQYNEQFF. Written as DNA, the CDR3 is TGTGCTAGCAGCGCCGGACAGTACAATGAGCAGTTCTTC. The chain is built from TRBV7-7 and TRBJ2-1; weak D call: TRBD1 (6 bases). CDR3 size: 13 residues. Germline assignment: CDR1 SSHAT and CDR2 FNYEAQ (reference sequence).